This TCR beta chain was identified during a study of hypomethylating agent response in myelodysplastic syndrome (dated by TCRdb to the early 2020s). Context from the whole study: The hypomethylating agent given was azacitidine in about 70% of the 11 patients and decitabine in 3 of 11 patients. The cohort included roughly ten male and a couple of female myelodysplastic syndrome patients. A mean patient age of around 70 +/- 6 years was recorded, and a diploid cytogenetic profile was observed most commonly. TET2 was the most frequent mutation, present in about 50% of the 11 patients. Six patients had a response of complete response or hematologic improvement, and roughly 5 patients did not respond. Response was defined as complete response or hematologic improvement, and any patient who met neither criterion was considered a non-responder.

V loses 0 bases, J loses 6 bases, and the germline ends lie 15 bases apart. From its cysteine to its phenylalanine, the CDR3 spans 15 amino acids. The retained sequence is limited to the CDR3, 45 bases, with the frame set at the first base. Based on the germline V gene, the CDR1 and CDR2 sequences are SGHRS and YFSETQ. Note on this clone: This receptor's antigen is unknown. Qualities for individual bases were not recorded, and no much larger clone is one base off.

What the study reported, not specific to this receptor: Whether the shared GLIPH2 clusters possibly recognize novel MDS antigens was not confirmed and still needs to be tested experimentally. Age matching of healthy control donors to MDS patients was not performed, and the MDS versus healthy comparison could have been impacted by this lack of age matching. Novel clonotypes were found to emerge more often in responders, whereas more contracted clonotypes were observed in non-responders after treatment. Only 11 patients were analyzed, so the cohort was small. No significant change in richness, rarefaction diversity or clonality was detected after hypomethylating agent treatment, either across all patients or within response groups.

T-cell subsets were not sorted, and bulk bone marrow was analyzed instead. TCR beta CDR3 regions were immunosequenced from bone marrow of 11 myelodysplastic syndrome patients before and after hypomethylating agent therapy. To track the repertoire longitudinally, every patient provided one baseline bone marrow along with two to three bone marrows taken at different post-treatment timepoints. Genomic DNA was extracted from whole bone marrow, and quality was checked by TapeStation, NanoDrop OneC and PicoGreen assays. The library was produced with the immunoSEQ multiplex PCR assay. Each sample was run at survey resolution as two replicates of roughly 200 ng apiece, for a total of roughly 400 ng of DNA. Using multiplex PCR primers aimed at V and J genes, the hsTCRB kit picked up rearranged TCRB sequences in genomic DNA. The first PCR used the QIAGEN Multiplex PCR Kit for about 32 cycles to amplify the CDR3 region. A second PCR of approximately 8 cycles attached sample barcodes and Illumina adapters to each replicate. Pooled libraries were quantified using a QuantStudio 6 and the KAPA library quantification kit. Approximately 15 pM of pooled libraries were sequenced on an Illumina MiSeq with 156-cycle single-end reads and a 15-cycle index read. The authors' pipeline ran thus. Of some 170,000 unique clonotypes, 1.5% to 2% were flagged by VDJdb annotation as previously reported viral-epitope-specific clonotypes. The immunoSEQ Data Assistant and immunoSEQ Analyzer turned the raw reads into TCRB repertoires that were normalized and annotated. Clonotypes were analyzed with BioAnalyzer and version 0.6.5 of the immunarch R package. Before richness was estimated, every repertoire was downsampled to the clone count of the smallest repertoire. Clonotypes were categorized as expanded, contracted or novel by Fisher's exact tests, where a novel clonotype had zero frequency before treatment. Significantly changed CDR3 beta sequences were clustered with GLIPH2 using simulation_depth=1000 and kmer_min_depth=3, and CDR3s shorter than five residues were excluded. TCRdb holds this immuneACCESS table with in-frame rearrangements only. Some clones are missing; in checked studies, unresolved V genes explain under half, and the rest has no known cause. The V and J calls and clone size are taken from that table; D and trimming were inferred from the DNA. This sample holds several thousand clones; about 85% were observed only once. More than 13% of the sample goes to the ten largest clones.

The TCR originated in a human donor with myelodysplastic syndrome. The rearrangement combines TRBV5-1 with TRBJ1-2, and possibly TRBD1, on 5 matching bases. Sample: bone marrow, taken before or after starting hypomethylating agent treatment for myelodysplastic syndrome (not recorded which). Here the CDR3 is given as CASSLGFGGADGYTF. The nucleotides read TGCGCCAGCAGCTTGGGTTTTGGGGGAGCCGATGGCTACACCTTC.